One sample yielded the 5 T cell receptor beta chains listed below, sequenced in a study of blood T cell repertoires in COVID-19. Data came from immunoSEQ multiplex PCR; TCRdb stores just in-frame clones and leaves some out. This sample has 90,000 to 100,000 clones, with roughly nine tenths found just once. The specimen was peripheral blood. Source of these receptors: a man aged 45 to 65 with acute or convalescent COVID-19.

The gene calls are TRBV9 and TRBJ1-6; possible D gene TRBD1, 6 bases. This CDR3 comprises 15 residues. Deletions cut 0 bases from V and 2 bases from J, with 6 bases between. Germline V gene data show CDR1 as SGDLS and CDR2 as YYNGEE. The CDR3 is CASSVAGAYNSPLHF. The CDR3 coding sequence is TGTGCCAGCAGCGTAGCAGGGGCCTATAATTCACCCCTCCACTTT.

There are a few counts of this clone. The chain has TRBV29-1 and TRBJ2-5, with TRBD1 matching over 7 bases. Germline values: CDR1 SQVTM, CDR2 ANQGSEA. The CDR3 sequence is 14 residues long. The V segment lost 4 bases and the J segment 2 bases; nucleotides outside the gene matches: 7. CDR3 sequence (DNA): TGCAGCGTTGGAAACAGGGGCGGGCAAGAGACCCAGTACTTC. Translation: CSVGNRGGQETQYF.

The chain combines TRBV12-3 or TRBV12-4 with TRBJ1-1, with 7 nucleotides matching TRBD1. This CDR3 has 13 amino acids. Trimming removed 5 bases from V and 2 bases from J; junction bases left unmatched: 2. This CDR3 is CASSRGPNTEAFF. The CDR3, as DNA: TGTGCCAGCAGTAGGGGGCCAAACACTGAAGCTTTCTTT.

The rearrangement links TRBV5-6 to TRBJ1-5, with TRBD1 identical over 7 bases. CDR1 SGHDT and CDR2 YYEEEE come from the germline V gene. The V gene end was trimmed by 3 bases and the J gene end by 3 bases; junction bases not matched to a gene: 3. The CDR3 totals 14 residues. This CDR3 is CASSSGQYNQPQHF. The CDR3 DNA follows: TGTGCCAGCAGCTCGGGACAGTACAATCAGCCCCAGCATTTT.

This chain connects TRBV7-8 to TRBJ1-4, with TRBD1 matching 9 bases. Germline-derived CDR1 and CDR2 are SGHVS and FQNEAQ. V was clipped by 1 base and J by 7 bases; unmatched bases: 4. CDR3 length: 15 residues. The CDR3 loop is CASSLVTGGLEKLFF. For the CDR3, the DNA is TGTGCCAGCAGCTTAGTGACAGGGGGTCTTGAAAAACTGTTTTTT.